A selection of T cell receptor beta chains follows, all from one sample in a study of T-cell reconstitution after alpha-beta-depleted transplantation in children. TCRdb used MiXCR to reprocess the PCR reads, holding one entry per CDR3 protein. The profile shows some 300,000 distinct CDR3 sequences, 10% of them singletons. Here the sequenced sample was PBMCs from the stem cell graft donor, taken from the stem cell graft. The receptors derive from a human donor who donated a stem cell graft to a child with acute lymphoblastic leukemia. The CDR3 runs from the conserved cysteine through the conserved F or W. A D gene is named only where the DNA matches it firmly. Rows give clone size only sometimes, using once, few, many, or a class for an expanded clone.

v_gene,j_gene,d_gene,abundance,CDR3aa,CDR3nt
TRBV27,TRBJ1-6,TRBD1,few,CASSWARTGINSPLHF,TGTGCCAGCAGTTGGGCAAGGACAGGGATTAATTCACCCCTCCACTTT
TRBV6-2/TRBV6-3,TRBJ2-7,TRBD2,few,CASGTGTSGYF,TGTGCCAGCGGTACAGGGACTAGCGGTTACTTC
TRBV7-2,TRBJ2-7,TRBD1,many,CASSFDRGSYEQYF,TGTGCCAGCAGCTTCGACAGGGGATCCTACGAGCAGTACTTC
TRBV7-8,TRBJ2-2,TRBD2,NA,CASSFQRGVPGELFF,TGTGCCAGCAGCTTTCAGCGGGGGGTTCCCGGGGAGCTGTTTTTT
TRBV27,TRBJ1-2,NA,many,CASSLRGVPYGYTF,TGTGCCAGCAGTTTACGAGGGGTACCGTATGGCTACACCTTC
TRBV20-1,TRBJ2-1,TRBD2,few,CSARPGLAGRSQFF,TGCAGTGCGCGCCCCGGGCTAGCGGGGCGGTCGCAGTTCTTC
TRBV7-9,TRBJ2-5,TRBD1,few,CASSYRGQETQYF,TGTGCCAGCAGCTACAGGGGGCAAGAGACCCAGTACTTC
TRBV29-1,TRBJ2-3,NA,NA,CSVEVGGGTTLRSTDTQYF,TGCAGCGTTGAAGTAGGTGGTGGAACTACTCTACGGAGCACAGATACGCAGTATTTT
TRBV27,TRBJ2-7,NA,few,CASSIGSPTGYEQYF,TGTGCCAGCAGCATAGGCTCACCCACCGGCTACGAGCAGTACTTC
TRBV11-2,TRBJ2-1,NA,few,CASSLEWVGRVFF,TGTGCCAGCAGCTTAGAATGGGTGGGAAGGGTGTTCTTC
TRBV7-8,TRBJ2-7,NA,many,CASSLAGVGVDEQYF,TGTGCCAGCAGCTTAGCAGGCGTTGGAGTTGACGAGCAGTACTTC
TRBV27,TRBJ2-5,NA,NA,CASSLRGMQETQYF,TGTGCCAGCAGTTTAAGGGGCATGCAAGAGACCCAGTACTTC
TRBV7-9,TRBJ1-1,NA,few,CASSLYDVDPEAFF,TGTGCCAGCAGCTTATACGACGTAGACCCTGAAGCTTTCTTT
TRBV30,TRBJ2-3,TRBD2,few,CAWSRTSVWTDTQYF,TGTGCCTGGAGTAGGACTAGCGTCTGGACAGATACGCAGTATTTT
TRBV27,TRBJ2-3,NA,NA,CASAPLGETDTQYF,TGTGCCAGCGCCCCCTTGGGCGAAACAGATACGCAGTATTTT
TRBV4-2,TRBJ1-2,NA,few,CASSQSVYGYTF,TGTGCCAGCAGCCAAAGTGTATATGGCTACACCTTC
TRBV20-1,TRBJ2-1,NA,NA,CSARAVPIEQFF,TGCAGTGCTAGGGCTGTACCTATAGAGCAGTTCTTC
TRBV7-9,TRBJ1-5,NA,NA,CASSSDMGRQHF,TGTGCCAGCAGCTCGGACATGGGAAGACAGCATTTT
TRBV7-2,TRBJ2-1,TRBD2,NA,CASSLRGSGSSYNEQFF,TGTGCCAGCAGCTTACGGGGCAGCGGGAGTTCCTACAATGAGCAGTTCTTC
TRBV29-1,TRBJ2-1,TRBD2,few,CSVAGLAGDYYNEQFF,TGCAGCGTTGCGGGACTAGCGGGAGATTACTACAATGAGCAGTTCTTC
TRBV7-2,TRBJ2-1,NA,few,CASSLEGTRVVEQFF,TGTGCCAGCAGCTTAGAAGGGACCCGTGTAGTTGAGCAGTTCTTC
TRBV6-2/TRBV6-3,TRBJ2-3,NA,NA,CASRNPRSTDTQYF,TGTGCCAGCAGGAACCCACGTTCGACAGATACGCAGTATTTT
TRBV12-3/TRBV12-4,TRBJ1-5,NA,NA,CASRTTGGNQPQHF,TGTGCCAGCAGAACGACAGGAGGCAATCAGCCCCAGCATTTT
TRBV20-1,TRBJ2-7,NA,NA,CSVGGGRGYEQYF,TGCAGTGTGGGTGGGGGGAGAGGCTACGAGCAGTACTTC
TRBV7-9,TRBJ2-7,NA,NA,CASSSSTAGIPYEQYF,TGTGCCAGCAGCTCGTCAACTGCCGGAATTCCCTACGAGCAGTACTTC
TRBV20-1,TRBJ1-1,TRBD1,few,CSARDGWTGSNTEAFF,TGCAGTGCTAGAGATGGATGGACAGGCAGTAACACTGAAGCTTTCTTT
TRBV29-1,TRBJ2-7,NA,NA,CSVEGYGYGQYF,TGCAGCGTTGAAGGTTATGGCTACGGGCAGTACTTC
TRBV24-1,TRBJ2-5,TRBD1,NA,CATSDFGVPDRFQETRYF,TGTGCCACCAGTGATTTTGGGGTCCCGGACAGGTTCCAAGAGACCCGGTACTTC
TRBV15,TRBJ2-1,TRBD2,NA,CATSSPSLLAGWSNEQFF,TGTGCCACCAGCAGCCCTAGCCTCCTAGCGGGATGGAGCAATGAGCAGTTCTTC
TRBV20-1,TRBJ1-3,TRBD1,few,CSARSRQGGNTIYF,TGCAGTGCTAGATCGCGACAGGGTGGAAACACCATATATTTT
TRBV30,TRBJ2-5,NA,NA,CAWRGVGGWFGETQYF,TGTGCCTGGAGGGGGGTCGGAGGGTGGTTCGGAGAGACCCAGTACTTC
TRBV27,TRBJ1-2,NA,NA,CASSLSRPRSRFRYGYTF,TGTGCCAGCAGTTTATCCAGACCACGGTCCAGGTTTCGGTATGGCTACACCTTC
TRBV5-6,TRBJ2-3,NA,few,CASSLYLTPRAPTDTQYF,TGTGCCAGCAGCCTCTATTTAACCCCTAGGGCCCCCACAGATACGCAGTATTTT
TRBV6-6,TRBJ1-5,NA,NA,CATSTQGNQPQHF,TGTGCCACCTCGACACAGGGAAATCAGCCCCAGCATTTT
TRBV27,TRBJ2-3,NA,few,CASSLRFVGGLGTDTQYF,TGTGCCAGCAGTTTACGTTTCGTTGGCGGGTTGGGCACAGATACGCAGTATTTT
TRBV7-2,TRBJ1-1,NA,few,CASSPGPYNTEAFF,TGTGCCAGCAGCCCCGGACCCTACAACACTGAAGCTTTCTTT
TRBV4-3,TRBJ2-3,TRBD2,NA,CASSPTSGITDTQYF,TGCGCCAGCAGCCCTACTAGCGGGATAACAGATACGCAGTATTTT
TRBV7-2,TRBJ2-7,TRBD2,few,CASSLEIGGRSYEQYF,TGTGCCAGCAGCTTAGAGATAGGCGGGAGAAGCTACGAGCAGTACTTC
TRBV19,TRBJ2-6,NA,NA,CASSIDRSAGANVLTF,TGTGCCAGTAGTATAGACAGGTCAGCTGGGGCCAACGTCCTGACTTTC
TRBV29-1,TRBJ1-1,NA,NA,CSAFSENTEAFF,TGCAGCGCATTCAGTGAGAACACTGAAGCTTTCTTT
TRBV27,TRBJ1-5,NA,NA,CASSSEGASNQPQHF,TGTGCCAGCAGTTCCGAAGGGGCCAGCAATCAGCCCCAGCATTTT
TRBV7-2,TRBJ2-3,TRBD2,NA,CASSLAASGRPSTDTQYF,TGTGCCAGCAGCTTAGCGGCTAGCGGGAGGCCTAGCACAGATACGCAGTATTTT